This T cell receptor beta chain was sequenced in a study of cytomegalovirus exposure and HLA in healthy donors. Trimming cost V 4 bases and J 2 bases; bases outside gene matches: 15. The V gene's germline CDR1 is SGHRS and CDR2 YFSETQ. The CDR3 spans 18 residues. Vbeta (60) and Jbeta (13) primers were used in the PCR. Clones were sequenced by immunoSEQ multiplex PCR, and TCRdb holds only the in-frame ones, with some missing. Here the sample spans 150,000 to 200,000 clones, about three quarters being singletons. As concerns this clone: Antigen specificity is unknown.

Study-wide findings and caveats: Most sequenced TCRs were rare (though some public TCRs occurred in many donors).

J is TRBJ2-3 and V is TRBV5-1, with 8 bases matching TRBD1. This clonotype was sampled from a woman in her 30s in good health and CMV-seropositive. The material sequenced was PBMCs. The CDR3 sequence is CASSLREIDRGTTDTQYF. The CDR3 bases are TGCGCCAGCAGCCTGAGGGAAATAGACAGGGGAACCACAGATACGCAGTATTTT.